A single sample gave rise to the 30 T cell receptor beta chains below, sequenced in a study of cytomegalovirus exposure and HLA in healthy donors. Vbeta (60) and Jbeta (13) primers were used in the PCR. The repertoire was sequenced with immunoSEQ multiplex PCR; TCRdb's copy has only in-frame clones and lacks some. Of 150,000 to 200,000 clones listed, approximately 72% are singletons. The sample taken for sequencing was PBMCs. These receptors originate from a human donor in good health.

V usage is TRBV11-3 and J usage is TRBJ2-1; D unresolved. The V end lost 3 bases, the J end lost 6 bases, and 12 bases lay between the germline ends. The germline V gene has CDR1 SGHNT and CDR2 YENEEA. The CDR3 is made up of 14 amino acids. The CDR3 protein is CASSFYSYVNEQFF. In DNA form, the CDR3 reads TGTGCCAGCAGCTTTTACAGCTACGTCAATGAGCAGTTCTTC.

CDR3 bases: TGTGCCAGCAGTGAACAGGGCTTGATTGAAGCTTTCTTT. This codes for CASSEQGLIEAFF. V is TRBV2 and J is TRBJ1-1; a possible D gene is TRBD1 (5 bases). The V end was cut by 2 bases, the J end by 7 bases, with 11 bases between. Germline lookup yields CDR1 SNHLY and CDR2 FYNNEI. The CDR3 is made up of 13 amino acids. The entire variable domain, with the rest obtained from reference TRBV2 and TRBJ1-1, is as follows: EPEVTQTPSHQVTQMGQEVILRCVPISNHLYFYWYRQILGQKVEFLVSFYNNEISEKSEIFDDQFSVERPDGSNFTLKIRSTKLEDSAMYFCASSEQGLIEAFFGQGTRLTVV.

CDR3 region: CASTRAKGGYTF. The CDR3 nucleotides read TGTGCCAGCACGCGGGCGAAAGGTGGCTACACCTTC. This chain uses TRBV6-5 with TRBJ1-2; D ambiguous. The CDR3 contains 12 residues. Deletions cut 7 bases from V and 7 bases from J, with 13 bases between. Germline V CDR1 and CDR2: MNHEY, SVGAGI.

This chain connects TRBV5-5 to TRBJ2-5, with D uncertain. Germline V gene lookup returns CDR1 SGHKS and CDR2 YYEKEE (reference sequence). The V and J ends lost 4 bases and 2 bases respectively, with 12 bases between them. CDR3 length equals 14 residues. The CDR3 region is CASSPRLAQETQYF. The CDR3 DNA is TGTGCCAGCAGCCCCCGCCTGGCACAAGAGACCCAGTACTTC.

The chain joins TRBV7-8 to TRBJ1-6; 7 bases map to TRBD1. After removal of 2 bases from V and 13 bases from J, the junction contained 5 bases not matched to a gene. The V gene's germline CDR1 is SGHVS and CDR2 FQNEAQ. The CDR3 covers 13 residues. The CDR3 nucleotides are TGTGCCAGCAGCTTATACGGACAGGCGCCCCTCCACTTT. As protein: CASSLYGQAPLHF.

This clone has more than one count but fewer than ten. The chain employs TRBV5-4 and TRBJ2-3; 8 bases are a match to TRBD1. This CDR3 comprises 16 residues. V trimming: 1 base; J trimming: 1 base; junction bases outside the gene matches: 5. Germline V gene sequence: CDR1 SGHNT, CDR2 YYREEE (reference sequence). The CDR3 is CASSLMTGAGTDTQYF. The CDR3 region has the DNA TGTGCCAGCAGCTTGATGACAGGGGCAGGCACAGATACGCAGTATTTT.

The CDR3 reads CASIATASNEQFF. In nucleotides, the CDR3 is TGTGCCAGTATCGCGACAGCAAGCAATGAGCAGTTCTTC. This chain links TRBV19 with TRBJ2-1; the D gene is possibly TRBD1 (5 bases). The length of the CDR3 is 13 residues. Between the trimmed V and J ends, which lost 7 bases and 6 bases, there was a span of 13 bases. Germline-derived CDR1 and CDR2 are LNHDA and SQIVND (reference sequence).

With respect to this clone: One junction end disagrees with the germline gene, perhaps due to a read error. Other DNA variants within this sample encode the same CDR3. The DNA for the CDR3 is TGCGCCAGCAGCCTTAACCCCGGGACAGGGGACACCGAAGCTTTCTTT. It is translated as CASSLNPGTGDTEAFF. The chain links TRBV4-1 to TRBJ1-1; 10 bases match TRBD1. This CDR3 region has 16 residues. The germline V gene encodes CDR1 MGHRA and CDR2 YSYEKL.

CDR3 region: CASSPRGLPYEQYF. Here the CDR3 DNA reads TGTGCCAGCAGCCCTAGGGGGCTCCCCTACGAGCAGTACTTC. J is TRBJ2-7 and V is TRBV7-9; 7 bases fit TRBD1. The CDR3 length is 14 residues. J gave up 2 bases and V 5 bases, and 6 bases lay outside the gene matches. Germline assignment: CDR1 SEHNR and CDR2 FQNEAQ (reference sequence). The full variable domain, completed using reference TRBV7-9 and TRBJ2-7, is DTGVSQNPRHKITKRGQNVTFRCDPISEHNRLYWYRQTLGQGPEFLTYFQNEAQLEKSRLLSDRFSAERPKGSFSTLEIQRTEQGDSAMYLCASSPRGLPYEQYFGPGTRLTVT.

The rearrangement joins TRBV18 to TRBJ1-1, with D maybe TRBD1 (6 bases). The germline V gene has CDR1 KGHSH and CDR2 LQKENI. V dropped 3 bases and J dropped 6 bases, with 8 bases sitting between them. This CDR3 has 12 amino acids. CDR3 nucleotide sequence: TGTGCCAGCTCACCTGGGGGCCCTGAAGCTTTCTTT. It translates to CASSPGGPEAFF.

The rearrangement links TRBV6-1 to TRBJ2-7; TRBD1 aligns across 8 bases. CDR3 length: 15 residues. V shed 3 bases and J 5 bases; nucleotides not matched to a gene: 9. Germline assignment: CDR1 MNHNS and CDR2 SASEGT. The CDR3 is CASSDFPGGRDEQYF. The CDR3 nucleotides read TGTGCCAGCAGTGATTTCCCAGGGGGCAGGGACGAGCAGTACTTC.

V and J are TRBV5-4 and TRBJ2-7; no firm D call. Trimming left V 1 base short and J 3 bases short, with 8 bases between. The CDR3 is 13 residues long. CDR1 SGHNT and CDR2 YYREEE come from the germline V gene (reference sequence). In DNA form, the CDR3 reads TGTGCCAGCAGCTTGTACGCCAGCTACGAGCAGTACTTC. Its translation: CASSLYASYEQYF.

The chain links TRBV7-8 to TRBJ1-1, with D uncertain. V lost 2 bases, J lost 0 bases, and 4 bases lay in between. There are 13 residues in the CDR3. Germline loops: CDR1 SGHVS, CDR2 FQNEAQ. CDR3 residues: CASSLSLNTEAFF. For the CDR3, the DNA is TGTGCCAGCAGCTTATCTTTGAACACTGAAGCTTTCTTT.

V is TRBV10-1 and J is TRBJ2-7; 8 positions match TRBD2. The CDR3 consists of 14 residues. CDR1 is WNHNN and CDR2 is SYGVQD in the germline V gene (reference sequence). Trimming at V came to 1 base and at J to 2 bases, leaving 1 base not matched to a gene. The CDR3 protein is CASSEYGGAYEQYF. CDR3 sequence (DNA): TGCGCCAGCAGTGAGTACGGGGGGGCCTACGAGCAGTACTTC.

The J gene is TRBJ2-7, the V gene TRBV29-1; 8 nucleotides match TRBD1. Germline assignment: CDR1 SQVTM and CDR2 ANQGSEA. Trimming took 8 bases from V and 6 from J; bases not matched to a gene: 21. The CDR3 is 16 residues long. The CDR3 sequence: CSFAGGEDRGLGEQYF. CDR3 bases: TGCAGCTTTGCCGGAGGAGAAGACAGGGGTTTGGGCGAGCAGTACTTC.

The chain carries TRBV7-9 and TRBJ2-7; 11 bases are a match to TRBD1. CDR1 SEHNR and CDR2 FQNEAQ come from the germline V gene (reference sequence). The CDR3 consists of 15 residues. The junction had 6 bases not matched to a gene; V was cut back by 4 bases and J by 4 bases. The CDR3: CASSYPGTGGYEQYF. The DNA for the CDR3 is TGTGCCAGCAGCTATCCCGGGACAGGGGGTTACGAGCAGTACTTC.

In its sample, this clone was seen once. DNA of the CDR3: TGTGCCATCAGTGAGTCGGGGGCAGGGCTAAGAAACATTCAGTACTTC. It specifies CAISESGAGLRNIQYF. The rearrangement links TRBV10-3 to TRBJ2-4, with TRBD1 as a possible D gene (6 bases). The CDR3 is 16 residues long. From germline, CDR1 is ENHRY and CDR2 SYGVKD. V lost 0 bases and J lost 6, with 15 bases in between.

The V and J genes are TRBV27 and TRBJ1-2, with TRBD1 matching over 11 bases. V dropped 3 bases and J dropped 1; count of bases not matched to a gene: 16. Germline V lookup: CDR1 MNHEY, CDR2 SMNVEV (reference sequence). This CDR3 region has 20 residues. CDR3 amino acids: CASSFAHPGTGGRGNYGYTF. CDR3 nucleotide sequence: TGTGCCAGCAGTTTCGCCCATCCCGGGACAGGGGGTAGAGGTAACTATGGCTACACCTTC.

The chain combines TRBV19 with TRBJ1-5, with 9 bases aligning to TRBD1. The V segment lost 10 bases and the J segment 2 bases; nucleotides outside the gene matches: 15. CDR1 LNHDA and CDR2 SQIVND come from the germline V gene (reference sequence). CDR3 size: 17 residues. The CDR3 reads CATKGYHRGRGNQPQHF. DNA of the CDR3: TGTGCCACCAAGGGGTACCACAGGGGGCGCGGCAATCAGCCCCAGCATTTT.

The chain uses TRBV30 and TRBJ1-2; 10 bases map to TRBD1. The CDR3 has 16 amino acids. V lost 2 bases, J lost 7 bases, and 13 bases stayed unmatched. CDR1 and CDR2 (germline): GTSNPN, SVGIG (reference sequence). The DNA for the CDR3 is TGTGCCTGGAGTCCACCGACAGGGGGCGCGGAAAGTGGCTACACCTTC. Translating gives CAWSPPTGGAESGYTF.

V gene TRBV18 combines with J gene TRBJ2-2, with 7 bases identical to TRBD1. The CDR3 spans 16 residues. J gave up 6 bases and V 2 bases, and 9 bases lay outside the gene matches. Looked up from germline, CDR1 is KGHSH and CDR2 is LQKENI. The CDR3 DNA is TGTGCCAGCTCACCAGTAAATAAGGGGGCCGCCGGGGAGCTGTTTTTT. It codes for CASSPVNKGAAGELFF.

The chain links TRBV11-1 to TRBJ1-2; D is uncertain. Germline-derived CDR1 and CDR2 are SGHAT and FQDESV (reference sequence). The V end was cut by 1 base, the J end by 0 bases, with 9 bases between. The CDR3 consists of 15 residues. DNA of the CDR3: TGTGCCAGCAGCTTAGGGGCTGAAACTAACTATGGCTACACCTTC. Its protein product is CASSLGAETNYGYTF.

The sample holds a few counts of this clone. The same CDR3 can be traced to other DNA sequences in this sample. The rearrangement uses TRBV7-2 and TRBJ1-5; no clear D gene. CDR1 and CDR2 from the germline V gene are SGHTA and FQGNSA. The germline V and J ends were trimmed by 4 bases and 5 bases, with 9 bases remaining between them. The CDR3 loop spans 13 amino acids. CDR3 sequence: CASSSARDQPQHF. The CDR3 region has the DNA TGTGCCAGCAGCTCCGCGCGAGATCAGCCCCAGCATTTT.

This sequence joins TRBV15 and TRBJ2-7; tentatively, D is TRBD2 (6 bases). V was trimmed by 5 bases and J by 1 base, leaving 21 bases between them. Germline CDR1 reads LNHNV; CDR2 reads YYDKDF (reference sequence). The CDR3 is made up of 17 amino acids. The CDR3 loop reads CATSSSEGTEVSYEQYF. The CDR3 DNA follows: TGTGCCACCAGCTCCTCCGAGGGGACTGAGGTATCCTACGAGCAGTACTTC.

This clone was seen only once. V is TRBV5-1 and J is TRBJ2-1, with D perhaps TRBD2 (5 bases). This CDR3 contains 15 residues. The germline V gene encodes CDR1 SGHRS and CDR2 YFSETQ. Between the trimmed V and J ends, which lost 4 bases and 8 bases, there was a span of 19 bases. CDR3 in amino acids: CASSRVGGVQDEQFF. For the CDR3, the DNA is TGCGCCAGCAGCCGTGTCGGAGGAGTTCAGGATGAGCAGTTCTTC. Combining the CDR3 with reference TRBV5-1 and TRBJ2-1 gives the whole variable domain KAGVTQTPRYLIKTRGQQVTLSCSPISGHRSVSWYQQTPGQGLQFLFEYFSETQRNKGNFPGRFSGRQFSNSRSEMNVSTLELGDSALYLCASSRVGGVQDEQFFGPGTRLTVL.

This chain connects TRBV19 to TRBJ1-4; D is perhaps TRBD1 (5 bases). The ends were cut back, 3 bases at V and 3 bases at J, with 17 bases in the middle. CDR1 LNHDA and CDR2 SQIVND come from the germline V gene (reference sequence). The CDR3 runs 17 residues. In DNA form, the CDR3 reads TGTGCCAGTAGTATGCCTACCCGTTCGGGGGCTAATGAAAAACTGTTTTTT. It encodes CASSMPTRSGANEKLFF.

This clone appeared a single time. The genes are TRBV5-1 and TRBJ2-1; 10 bases fit TRBD2. There are 16 residues in the CDR3. Per the germline V gene, CDR1 is SGHRS and CDR2 is YFSETQ. The ends lost 4 bases at V and 8 bases at J; junction bases unmatched: 12. Here the CDR3 reads CASSLGSSGGAHEQFF. The DNA for the CDR3 is TGCGCCAGCAGCCTGGGTTCAAGCGGGGGGGCCCATGAGCAGTTCTTC.

The chain joins TRBV7-9 to TRBJ1-2; 10 bases fit TRBD1. Germline assignment: CDR1 SEHNR and CDR2 FQNEAQ (reference sequence). The CDR3 length is 19 residues. Germline trimming cut 5 bases from V and 1 base from J; bases unmatched to any gene: 16. CDR3 in amino acids: CASSPGGSVTGGLNYGYTF. The CDR3 region has the DNA TGTGCCAGCAGCCCGGGGGGCTCGGTGACAGGGGGCCTTAACTATGGCTACACCTTC.

This rearrangement joins TRBV11-2 to TRBJ2-7; the D is unclear. Looked up from germline, CDR1 is SGHAT and CDR2 is FQNNGV. V was cut by 4 bases and J by 3 bases, with 4 bases left in between. There are 11 residues in the CDR3. The CDR3 region is CASSSIYEQYF. The CDR3 region has the DNA TGTGCCAGCAGCTCCATCTACGAGCAGTACTTC.

Only a few counts were recorded for this clone. This rearrangement joins TRBV21-1 to TRBJ2-1; the D segment call TRBD2 is taken from the table without a DNA check. TRBV21-1 is a pseudogene segment. There are 15 residues in the CDR3. This CDR3 reads CASSKKKSGCNEQFF. In nucleotides, the CDR3 is TGTGCCAGCAGCAAAAAAAAGAGCGGGTGCAATGAGCAGTTCTTC.